This entry is about one T cell receptor (beta chain). Its antigen is currently unknown. Whoever was chosen for sequencing had shown CD8+CD57+ cell expansion by flow cytometry. The data were taken from a study of CD8+CD57+ T cells in acquired aplastic anemia. Genomic DNA, the template, was used for profiling of the TCR beta VDJ and CDR3. TCRdb reanalysed the reads using MiXCR and keeps one entry per CDR3 protein. Altogether some 150,000 distinct CDR3 sequences are present, less than 60% being singletons, with the ten largest covering approximately 12%. Trimming stripped 3 bases from V and 4 bases from J, with 7 bases between. CDR1 is SGHAT, CDR2 FQNNGV, per germline. The CDR3 contains 13 residues. Study-wide findings and caveats: The CD8+ Simpson's diversity of patients and controls was not significantly different.

The TCR originated in a human donor with aplastic anemia. The V call is TRBV11-2, the J call TRBJ1-3; no reliable D call. The sample taken for sequencing was sorted CD4+, CD8+, or CD8+CD57+ T cells (not recorded which) from PBMCs. CDR3 region: CASSLYRGNTIYF. The CDR3 nucleotides are TGTGCCAGCAGCTTGTACCGGGGAAACACCATATATTTT.